The 10 T cell receptor beta chains listed next were all sequenced from one sample in a study of PD-1 blockade in classical Hodgkin lymphoma. This table comes from immunoSEQ multiplex PCR, and its TCRdb copy is limited to in-frame clones, with some not included. The table includes about 33,000 clones, roughly 76% detected once. Time point denoted: cycle 4 day 1 (C4D1), after less than seven weeks of nivolumab. Every patient experienced relapse after autologous stem cell transplantation, and brentuximab vedotin exposure varied. The sequencing here drew on peripheral blood mononuclear cells (PBMCs), taken before the fourth cycle of nivolumab. The receptors shown here come from a human donor with classical Hodgkin lymphoma.

This chain uses TRBV6-5 with TRBJ2-5; D tentatively reads TRBD1 or TRBD2 (5 bases each). In germline, CDR1 is MNHEY, CDR2 SVGAGI. There are 12 residues in the CDR3. The ends were cut back, 0 bases at V and 7 bases at J, with 6 bases in the middle. The CDR3 loop is CASSYSRGTQYF. The CDR3 DNA reads as TGTGCCAGCAGTTACTCGAGGGGGACCCAGTACTTC.

This chain connects TRBV7-6 to TRBJ1-4; D might be TRBD1 (5 bases). The V end was cut by 2 bases, the J end by 1 base, with 5 bases between. CDR1 is SGHVS and CDR2 is FNYEAQ in the germline V gene. The CDR3 spans 14 residues. In DNA, the CDR3 is TGTGCCAGCAGCTTACAGGGAACTAATGAAAAACTGTTTTTT. Translating it yields CASSLQGTNEKLFF.

The chain is built from TRBV29-1 and TRBJ2-3; no firm D call. V lost 2 bases and J lost 2, with 14 bases in between. Germline CDR1 and CDR2: SQVTM and ANQGSEA. CDR3 length equals 15 residues. The CDR3 loop reads CSVERQALFTDTQYF. Here the CDR3 DNA reads TGCAGCGTTGAACGGCAGGCGCTCTTCACAGATACGCAGTATTTT.

This chain links TRBV7-3 with TRBJ1-1; unclear D gene. The CDR3 consists of 13 residues. V was pared by 0 bases and J by 3 bases, with 5 bases between. Germline V gene sequence: CDR1 SGHTA, CDR2 FQGTGA. In nucleotides, the CDR3 is TGTGCCAGCAGCTTAACATTCTACACTGAAGCTTTCTTT. It codes for CASSLTFYTEAFF.

V is TRBV30 and J is TRBJ1-1, with D uncertain. The CDR3 is 13 amino acids. The V gene lost 0 bases and the J gene lost 11 bases, with 16 bases spanning the gap. The germline V gene encodes CDR1 GTSNPN and CDR2 SVGIG (reference sequence). CDR3 protein: CAWSVQGSGGAFF. In DNA form, the CDR3 reads TGTGCCTGGAGTGTACAAGGTTCAGGTGGTGCTTTCTTT.

The gene calls are TRBV15 and TRBJ2-6; D remains unclear. Between the trimmed V and J ends, which lost 0 bases and 3 bases, there was a span of 6 bases. This CDR3 spans 15 amino acids. Per germline, CDR1 LNHNV and CDR2 YYDKDF (reference sequence). Here the CDR3 reads CATSRDGFGANVLTF. The DNA for the CDR3 is TGTGCCACCAGCAGAGATGGGTTTGGGGCCAACGTCCTGACTTTC.

This sequence joins TRBV6-5 and TRBJ2-1, with D unresolved. Germline assignment: CDR1 MNHEY and CDR2 SVGAGI. V was clipped by 6 bases and J by 10 bases, with 16 bases between them. The CDR3 runs to 13 residues. CDR3 protein: CASRALPSWEQFF. The CDR3 bases are TGTGCCAGCAGGGCCCTCCCATCATGGGAGCAGTTCTTC.

The chain has TRBV7-9 and TRBJ2-7; the D gene is possibly TRBD1 (5 bases). V was clipped by 1 base and J by 8 bases, with 12 bases between them. The CDR3 has 13 residues. From germline, CDR1 is SEHNR and CDR2 FQNEAQ (reference sequence). The CDR3 here is CASSLGQGKKQYF. The CDR3 DNA reads TGTGCCAGCAGCTTAGGCCAGGGTAAGAAGCAGTACTTC.

The chain employs TRBV5-1 and TRBJ2-2; no reliable D call. CDR3 length equals 13 residues. Germline CDR1 and CDR2: SGHRS and YFSETQ. V was pared by 3 bases and J by 8 bases, with 11 bases between. The CDR3, as DNA: TGCGCCAGCAGCTACCAGGACCTAGGGGAGCTGTTTTTT. This codes for CASSYQDLGELFF.

This clone occurred a few times. This rearrangement joins TRBV13 to TRBJ2-1; 16 bases line up with TRBD2. Germline CDR1 PRHDT, CDR2 FYEKMQ (reference sequence). V lost 5 bases to trimming and J lost 8 bases; unmatched junction nucleotides: 9. This CDR3 comprises 17 residues. CDR3 amino acids: CASSGTSGRVFIDEQFF. CDR3 coding DNA: TGTGCCAGCAGCGGGACTAGCGGGAGGGTCTTCATCGATGAGCAGTTCTTC.